This T cell receptor (beta chain) was sequenced for a study of blood T cell repertoires in COVID-19. Study details: Collection of acute and convalescent COVID-19 samples took place in the United States, Italy and Spain. Sample material is recorded as cDNA or gDNA derived from T cells, B-cell-depleted T cells, or PBMCs.

CDR1 MNHEY and CDR2 SMNVEV come from the germline V gene (reference sequence). CDR3 size: 18 residues. Trimming took 2 bases from V and 0 from J, leaving 19 bases between them. Measured with immunoSEQ multiplex PCR; TCRdb has only the in-frame clones, and not every one. This table has 130,000 to 150,000 clones, 88% appearing once. The clonotype was recovered from a human donor in a cohort sampled during active COVID-19. Sequencing was performed on peripheral blood. This sequence joins TRBV27 and TRBJ1-1, with a possible D match to TRBD1 (6 bases). CDR3 nucleotide sequence: TGTGCCAGCAGTTTAGTGTGGGGGCTAAGGGGTCTGAACACTGAAGCTTTCTTT. This translates into CASSLVWGLRGLNTEAFF.